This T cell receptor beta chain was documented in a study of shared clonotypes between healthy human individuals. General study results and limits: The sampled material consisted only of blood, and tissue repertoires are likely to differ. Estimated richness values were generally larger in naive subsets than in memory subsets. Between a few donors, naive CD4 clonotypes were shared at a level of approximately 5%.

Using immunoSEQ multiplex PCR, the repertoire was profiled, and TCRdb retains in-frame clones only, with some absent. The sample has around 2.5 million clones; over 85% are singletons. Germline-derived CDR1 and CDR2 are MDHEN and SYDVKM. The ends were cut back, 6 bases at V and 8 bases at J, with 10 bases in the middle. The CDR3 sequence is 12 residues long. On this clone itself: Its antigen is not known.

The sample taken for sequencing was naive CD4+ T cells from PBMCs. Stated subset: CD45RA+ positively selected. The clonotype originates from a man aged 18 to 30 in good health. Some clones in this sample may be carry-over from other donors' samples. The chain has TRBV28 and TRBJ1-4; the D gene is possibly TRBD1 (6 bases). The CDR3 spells CASSQGREKLFF. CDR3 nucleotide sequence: TGTGCCAGCAGCCAGGGGCGAGAAAAACTGTTTTTT.